This T cell receptor beta chain was observed in a study of T cells after posttransplantation cyclophosphamide. General observations from the study: After PTCy, TRB diversity resembled that of CNI/methotrexate controls.

The related graft donor's blood sample was taken on the day of bone marrow donation. The CDR3 runs to 14 residues. In germline, CDR1 is GTSNPN, CDR2 SVGIG (reference sequence). V was trimmed by 2 bases and J by 2 bases, leaving 13 bases between them. Data came from immunoSEQ multiplex PCR; TCRdb stores just in-frame clones and leaves some out. Observed are about 39,000 clones, no singletons, with the top ten taking 3.5% to 5.5%. Only a few counts were recorded for this clone. The antigen is not known. Sequencing input: PBMCs. V and J are TRBV30 and TRBJ2-7, with TRBD1 as a possible D gene (5 bases). The TCR originated in a woman in her 50s in good health and a related stem cell transplant donor. The CDR3 protein is CAWSPWGGPYEQYF. The CDR3 nucleotides are TGTGCCTGGAGTCCCTGGGGCGGCCCCTACGAGCAGTACTTC.